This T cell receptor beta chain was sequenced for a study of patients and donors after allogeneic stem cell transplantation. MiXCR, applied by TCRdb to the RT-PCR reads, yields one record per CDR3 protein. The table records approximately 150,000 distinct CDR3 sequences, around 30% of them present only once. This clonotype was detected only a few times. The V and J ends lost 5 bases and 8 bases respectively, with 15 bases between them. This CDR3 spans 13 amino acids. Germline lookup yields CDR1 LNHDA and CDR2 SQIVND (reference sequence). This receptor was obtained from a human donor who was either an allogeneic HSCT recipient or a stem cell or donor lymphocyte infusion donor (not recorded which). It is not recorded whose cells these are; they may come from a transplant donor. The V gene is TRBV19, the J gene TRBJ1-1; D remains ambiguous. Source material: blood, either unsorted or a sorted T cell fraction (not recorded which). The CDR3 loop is CASSFSLGFEAFF. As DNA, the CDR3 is TGTGCCAGTAGTTTTTCCTTGGGATTCGAAGCTTTCTTT.